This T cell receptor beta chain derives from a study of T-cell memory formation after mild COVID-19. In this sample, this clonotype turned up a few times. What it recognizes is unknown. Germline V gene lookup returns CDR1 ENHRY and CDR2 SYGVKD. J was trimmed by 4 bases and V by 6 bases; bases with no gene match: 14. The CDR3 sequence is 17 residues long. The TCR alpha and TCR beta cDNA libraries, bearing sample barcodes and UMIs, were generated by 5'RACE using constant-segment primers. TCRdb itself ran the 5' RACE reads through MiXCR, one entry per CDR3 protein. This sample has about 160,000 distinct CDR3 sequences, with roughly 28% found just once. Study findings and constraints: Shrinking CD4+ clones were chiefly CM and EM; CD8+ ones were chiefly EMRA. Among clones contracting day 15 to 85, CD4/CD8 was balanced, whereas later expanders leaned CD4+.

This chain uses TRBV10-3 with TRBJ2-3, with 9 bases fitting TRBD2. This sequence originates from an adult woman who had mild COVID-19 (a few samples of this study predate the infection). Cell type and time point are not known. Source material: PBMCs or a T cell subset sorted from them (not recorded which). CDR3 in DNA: TGTGCCATCAGGACTAGCGGAGCCTACGGGGGAGCAGATACGCAGTATTTT. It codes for CAIRTSGAYGGADTQYF.